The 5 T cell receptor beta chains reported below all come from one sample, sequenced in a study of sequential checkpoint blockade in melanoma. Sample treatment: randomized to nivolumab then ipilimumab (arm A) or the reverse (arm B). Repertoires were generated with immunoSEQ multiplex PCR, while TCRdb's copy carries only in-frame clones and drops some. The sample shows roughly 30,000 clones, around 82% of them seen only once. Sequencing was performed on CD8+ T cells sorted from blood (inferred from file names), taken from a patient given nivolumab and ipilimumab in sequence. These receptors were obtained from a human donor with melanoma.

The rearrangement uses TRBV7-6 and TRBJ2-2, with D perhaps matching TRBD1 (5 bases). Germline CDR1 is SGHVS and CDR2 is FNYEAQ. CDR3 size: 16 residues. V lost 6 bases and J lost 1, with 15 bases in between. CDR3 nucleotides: TGTGCCAGCAGTACGACAGCTCTTATGAACACCGGGGAGCTGTTTTTT. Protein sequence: CASSTTALMNTGELFF.

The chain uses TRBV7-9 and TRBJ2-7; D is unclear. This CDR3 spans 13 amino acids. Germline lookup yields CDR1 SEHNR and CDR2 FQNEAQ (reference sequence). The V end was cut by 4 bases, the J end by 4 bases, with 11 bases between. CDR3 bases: TGTGCCAGCAGCTCTCCAGTAAGTTACGAGCAGTACTTC. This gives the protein CASSSPVSYEQYF.

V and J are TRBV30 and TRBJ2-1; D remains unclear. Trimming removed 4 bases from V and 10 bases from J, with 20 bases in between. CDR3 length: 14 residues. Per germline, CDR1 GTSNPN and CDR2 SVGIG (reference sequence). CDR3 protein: CAWTSVNPSWEQFF. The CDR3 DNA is TGTGCCTGGACAAGCGTAAATCCTTCATGGGAGCAGTTCTTC.

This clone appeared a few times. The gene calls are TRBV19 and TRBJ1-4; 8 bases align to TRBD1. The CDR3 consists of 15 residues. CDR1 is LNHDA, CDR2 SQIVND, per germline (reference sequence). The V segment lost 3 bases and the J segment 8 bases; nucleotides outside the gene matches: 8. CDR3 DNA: TGTGCCAGTAGTATGGGACAGGCCCTCGGGGAAAAACTGTTTTTT. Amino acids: CASSMGQALGEKLFF.

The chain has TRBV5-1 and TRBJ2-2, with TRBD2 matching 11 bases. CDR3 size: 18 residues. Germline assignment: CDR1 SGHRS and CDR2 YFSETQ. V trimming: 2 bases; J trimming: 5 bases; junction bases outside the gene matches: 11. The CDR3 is CASSFPSGRPRSTGELFF. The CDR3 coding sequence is TGCGCCAGCAGCTTCCCTAGCGGGAGGCCTAGGTCTACCGGGGAGCTGTTTTTT.